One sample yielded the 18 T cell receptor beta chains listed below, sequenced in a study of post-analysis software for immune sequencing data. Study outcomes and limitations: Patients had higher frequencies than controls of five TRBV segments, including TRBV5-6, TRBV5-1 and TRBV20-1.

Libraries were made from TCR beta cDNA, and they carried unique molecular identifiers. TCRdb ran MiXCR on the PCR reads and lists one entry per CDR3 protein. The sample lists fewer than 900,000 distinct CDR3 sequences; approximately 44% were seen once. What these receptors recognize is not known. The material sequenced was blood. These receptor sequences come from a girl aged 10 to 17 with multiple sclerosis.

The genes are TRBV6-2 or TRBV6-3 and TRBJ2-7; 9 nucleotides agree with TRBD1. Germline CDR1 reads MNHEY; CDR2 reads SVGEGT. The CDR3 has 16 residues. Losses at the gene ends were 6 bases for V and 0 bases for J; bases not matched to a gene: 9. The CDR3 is CASSPAGTGLSYEQYF. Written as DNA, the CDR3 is TGTGCCAGCAGCCCTGCTGGGACAGGGCTCTCCTACGAGCAGTACTTC.

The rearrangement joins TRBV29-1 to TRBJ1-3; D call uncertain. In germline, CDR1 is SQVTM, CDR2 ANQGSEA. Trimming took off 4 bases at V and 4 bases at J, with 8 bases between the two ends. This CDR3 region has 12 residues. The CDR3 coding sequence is TGCAGCGTTGCCGGGAGAGGAAACACCATATATTTT. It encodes CSVAGRGNTIYF. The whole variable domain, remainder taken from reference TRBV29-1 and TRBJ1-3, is SAVISQKPSRDICQRGTSLTIQCQVDSQVTMMFWYRQQPGQSLTLIATANQGSEATYESGFVIDKFPISRPNLTFSTLTVSNMSPEDSSIYLCSVAGRGNTIYFGEGSWLTVV.

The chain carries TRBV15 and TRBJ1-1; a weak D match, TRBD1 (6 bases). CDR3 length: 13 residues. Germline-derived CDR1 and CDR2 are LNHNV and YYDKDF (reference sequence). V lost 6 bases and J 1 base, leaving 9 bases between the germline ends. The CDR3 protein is CATRKGENTEAFF. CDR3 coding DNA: TGTGCCACCAGGAAGGGGGAGAACACTGAAGCTTTCTTT.

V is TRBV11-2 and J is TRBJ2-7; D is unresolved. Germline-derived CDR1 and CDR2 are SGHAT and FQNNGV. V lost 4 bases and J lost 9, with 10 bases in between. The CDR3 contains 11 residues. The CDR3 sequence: CASSYSRGQYF. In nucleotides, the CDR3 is TGTGCCAGCAGCTATTCCCGCGGGCAGTACTTC.

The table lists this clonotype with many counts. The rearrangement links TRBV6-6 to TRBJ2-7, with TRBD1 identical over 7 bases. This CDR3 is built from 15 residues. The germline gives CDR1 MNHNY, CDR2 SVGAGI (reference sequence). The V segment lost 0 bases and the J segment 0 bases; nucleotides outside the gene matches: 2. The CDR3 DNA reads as TGTGCCAGCAGTTACTCGGGACAGAGCTCCTACGAGCAGTACTTC. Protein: CASSYSGQSSYEQYF.

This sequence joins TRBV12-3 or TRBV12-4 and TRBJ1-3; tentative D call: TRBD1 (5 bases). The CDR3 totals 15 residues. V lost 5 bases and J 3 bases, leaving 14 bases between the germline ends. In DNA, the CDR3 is TGTGCCAGCAGTCCACACACAGGATTTGGAAACACCATATATTTT. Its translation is CASSPHTGFGNTIYF.

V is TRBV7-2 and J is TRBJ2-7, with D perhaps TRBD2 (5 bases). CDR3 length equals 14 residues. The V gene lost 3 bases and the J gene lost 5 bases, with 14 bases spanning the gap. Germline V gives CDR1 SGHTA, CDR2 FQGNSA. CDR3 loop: CTSSFGGSKDEQYF. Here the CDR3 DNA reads TGTACCAGCAGCTTCGGTGGGAGCAAGGACGAGCAGTACTTC. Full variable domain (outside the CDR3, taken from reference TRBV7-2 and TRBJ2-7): GAGVSQSPSNKVTEKGKDVELRCDPISGHTALYWYRQSLGQGLEFLIYFQGNSAPDKSGLPSDRFSAERTGGSVSTLTIQRTQQEDSAVYLCTSSFGGSKDEQYFGPGTRLTVT.

As DNA, the CDR3 is TGCGCCAGCAGCTTGGTGTTCCTAGCGAGCTCCTACGAGCAGTACTTC. This translates into CASSLVFLASSYEQYF. The gene calls are TRBV5-1 and TRBJ2-7; weak D call: TRBD2 (6 bases). This CDR3 is 16 amino acids long. V was clipped by 0 bases and J by 0 bases, with 13 bases between them. Germline V gene data show CDR1 as SGHRS and CDR2 as YFSETQ.

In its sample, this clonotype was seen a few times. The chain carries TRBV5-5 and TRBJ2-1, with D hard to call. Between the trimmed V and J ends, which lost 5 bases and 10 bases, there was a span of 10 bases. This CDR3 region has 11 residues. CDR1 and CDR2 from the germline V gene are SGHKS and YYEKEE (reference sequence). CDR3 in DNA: TGTGCCAGCAGGGTGGGCTACGAGCAGTTCTTC. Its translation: CASRVGYEQFF.

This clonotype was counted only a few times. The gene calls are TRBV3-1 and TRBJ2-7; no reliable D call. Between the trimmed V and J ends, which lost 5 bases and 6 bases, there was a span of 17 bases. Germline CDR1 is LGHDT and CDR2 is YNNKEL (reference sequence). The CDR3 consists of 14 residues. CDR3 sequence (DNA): TGTGCCAGCAGCTCCCGGACGACCCCGAGCGAGCAGTACTTC. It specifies CASSSRTTPSEQYF.

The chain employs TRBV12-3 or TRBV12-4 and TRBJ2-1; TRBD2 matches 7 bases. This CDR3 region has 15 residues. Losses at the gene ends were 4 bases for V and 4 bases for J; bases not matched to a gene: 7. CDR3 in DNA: TGTGCCAGCAGTTGGGGGGGGATGCTATACAATGAGCAGTTCTTC. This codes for CASSWGGMLYNEQFF.

The CDR3 sequence: CASSIGSGANVLTF. The DNA of the CDR3 is TGTGCCAGTAGTATTGGCTCTGGGGCCAACGTCCTGACTTTC. V usage is TRBV19 and J usage is TRBJ2-6, with D unresolved. V lost 3 bases to trimming and J lost 0 bases, with 3 bases between them. In germline, CDR1 is LNHDA, CDR2 SQIVND (reference sequence). The CDR3 loop spans 14 amino acids.

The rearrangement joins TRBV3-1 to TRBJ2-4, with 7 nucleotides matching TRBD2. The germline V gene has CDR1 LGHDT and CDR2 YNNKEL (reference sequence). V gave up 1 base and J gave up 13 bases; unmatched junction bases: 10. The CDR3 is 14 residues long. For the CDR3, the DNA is TGTGCCAGCAGCCAAGTTTCTAGCGGAAGATTGCAGTACTTC. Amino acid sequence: CASSQVSSGRLQYF.

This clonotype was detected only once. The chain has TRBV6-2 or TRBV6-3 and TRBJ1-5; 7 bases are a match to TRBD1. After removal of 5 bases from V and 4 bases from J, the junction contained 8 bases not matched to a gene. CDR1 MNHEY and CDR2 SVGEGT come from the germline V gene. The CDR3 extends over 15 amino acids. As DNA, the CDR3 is TGTGCCAGCAGTCCTCCCAGGGGGGAGAATCAGCCCCAGCATTTT. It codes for CASSPPRGENQPQHF.

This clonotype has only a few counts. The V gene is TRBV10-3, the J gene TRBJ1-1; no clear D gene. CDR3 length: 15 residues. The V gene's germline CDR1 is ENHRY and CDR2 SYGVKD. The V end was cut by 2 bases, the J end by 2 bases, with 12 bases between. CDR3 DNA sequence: TGTGCCATCAGTGAGGGGGAGGCCCTAAACACTGAAGCTTTCTTT. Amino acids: CAISEGEALNTEAFF.

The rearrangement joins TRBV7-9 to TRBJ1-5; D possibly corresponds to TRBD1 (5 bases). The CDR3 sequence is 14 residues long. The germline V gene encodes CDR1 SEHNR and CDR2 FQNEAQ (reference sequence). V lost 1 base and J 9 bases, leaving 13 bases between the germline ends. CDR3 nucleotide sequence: TGTGCCAGCAGCTTAGGGGGCTCTGGACGGCCCCAGCATTTT. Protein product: CASSLGGSGRPQHF.

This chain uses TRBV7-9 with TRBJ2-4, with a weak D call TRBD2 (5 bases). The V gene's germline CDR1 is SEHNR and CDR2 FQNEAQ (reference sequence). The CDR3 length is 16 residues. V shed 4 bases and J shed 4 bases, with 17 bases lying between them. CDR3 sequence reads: CASSSSAVTLKNIQYF. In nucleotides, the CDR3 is TGTGCCAGCAGCTCATCAGCGGTTACCCTTAAAAACATTCAGTACTTC.

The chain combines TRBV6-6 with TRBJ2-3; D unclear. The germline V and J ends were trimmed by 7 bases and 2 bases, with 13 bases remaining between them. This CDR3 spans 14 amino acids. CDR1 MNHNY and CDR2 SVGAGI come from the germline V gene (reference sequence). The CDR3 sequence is CASTIDGPTDTQYF. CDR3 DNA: TGTGCCAGCACTATCGACGGTCCCACAGATACGCAGTATTTT.